The T cell receptor beta chain described here comes from a study of blood T cell dynamics during melanoma immunotherapy. Study-level background: First-line therapy was either pembrolizumab or nivolumab with ipilimumab for metastatic melanoma. Study results and limitations: Whether repertoire-driving clones were melanoma-specific could not be determined.

CDR3 length: 13 amino acids. CDR1 and CDR2 from the germline V gene are SGHDT and YYEEEE. The V gene lost 6 bases and the J gene lost 2 bases, with 11 bases spanning the gap. Time point in this sample: week 3, after first cycle of checkpoint inhibitor. Produced via immunoSEQ multiplex PCR; TCRdb's table is partial and in-frame only. The sample includes roughly 640 clones, roughly two thirds seen only once; the top ten take 33%. This clone has a handful of counts. Its cognate antigen is unknown. Material: central memory CD8+ T cells from blood, obtained from a patient treated with checkpoint blockade. The chain has TRBV5-6 and TRBJ1-2; D is unresolved. This clonotype originated in a human donor with melanoma. CDR3 protein: CASKDSSNYGYTF. CDR3 sequence (DNA): TGTGCCAGCAAGGACTCTTCCAACTATGGCTACACCTTC.